This passage covers 15 T cell receptor beta chains from one sample sequenced in a study of blood T cell repertoires in COVID-19. Sequencing used immunoSEQ multiplex PCR; TCRdb keeps in-frame clones, though not all of them. The sample consists of roughly 670,000 clones, 85% to 90% of them appearing once. The material sequenced was peripheral blood. The receptors shown here come from a woman aged 18 to 35 with acute or convalescent COVID-19.

The V and J genes are TRBV29-1 and TRBJ1-2; 9 bases agree with TRBD1. The germline V gene has CDR1 SQVTM and CDR2 ANQGSEA. J lost 6 bases, V lost 3 bases, and 5 bases had no gene match. CDR3 length: 13 residues. CDR3 sequence: CSVENWTGDGYTF. In DNA, the CDR3 is TGCAGCGTTGAGAACTGGACAGGGGATGGCTACACCTTC.

A single count supports this clone. This CDR3 is CASSIPGQSSGANVLTF. The CDR3 nucleotides are TGTGCCAGCAGCATTCCGGGACAAAGCTCTGGGGCCAACGTCCTGACTTTC. This chain joins TRBV7-9 and TRBJ2-6, with D perhaps TRBD1 (6 bases). V lost 5 bases, J lost 0 bases, and 14 bases lay in between. Germline CDR1 and CDR2: SEHNR and FQNEAQ (reference sequence). This CDR3 contains 17 residues.

The chain is built from TRBV5-1 and TRBJ1-6; possible D gene TRBD1, 5 bases. Germline V lookup: CDR1 SGHRS, CDR2 YFSETQ. V lost 0 bases, J lost 8 bases, and 12 bases lay in between. This CDR3 spans 15 amino acids. DNA for the CDR3: TGCGCCAGCAGCTTGGGGTTAGGGGAGGATTCACCCCTCCACTTT. Protein: CASSLGLGEDSPLHF.

The chain joins TRBV6-2 or TRBV6-3 to TRBJ1-1; maybe TRBD1 (5 bases). V was pared by 4 bases and J by 4 bases, with 13 bases between. Germline lookup yields CDR1 MNHEY and CDR2 SVGEGT. There are 14 residues in the CDR3. CDR3 sequence: CASSSLPGVTEAFF. CDR3 coding DNA: TGTGCCAGCAGTTCCCTCCCGGGGGTCACTGAAGCTTTCTTT.

The CDR3 DNA reads TGTGCCAGCAGTCCCGAGGCCCGCCCCTACGAGCAGTACTTC. Translation: CASSPEARPYEQYF. The V and J genes are TRBV27 and TRBJ2-7; D is unclear. Trimming stripped 5 bases from V and 2 bases from J, with 13 bases between. Germline assignment: CDR1 MNHEY and CDR2 SMNVEV (reference sequence). There are 14 residues in the CDR3.

This sequence joins TRBV6-2 or TRBV6-3 and TRBJ2-1; D may be TRBD2 (6 bases). Per the germline V gene, CDR1 is MNHEY and CDR2 is SVGEGT. The V gene lost 2 bases and the J gene lost 0 bases, with 11 bases spanning the gap. The CDR3 runs to 16 residues. The CDR3 DNA reads TGTGCCAGCAGTTACGGTGGCGGGGACTCCTACAATGAGCAGTTCTTC. Protein product: CASSYGGGDSYNEQFF.

The chain uses TRBV28 and TRBJ1-2, with TRBD1 matching over 9 bases. Germline lookup yields CDR1 MDHEN and CDR2 SYDVKM. V was clipped by 8 bases and J by 7 bases; unmatched bases: 5. This CDR3 contains 12 residues. This CDR3 is CASGDRVGGYTF. The CDR3, as DNA: TGTGCCAGCGGGGACAGGGTGGGTGGCTACACCTTC.

This chain joins TRBV6-2 or TRBV6-3 and TRBJ2-5; D not certain. Trimming removed 3 bases at V and 2 bases at J, with 7 bases between. This CDR3 is 13 amino acids long. Germline-derived CDR1 and CDR2 are MNHEY and SVGEGT. DNA of the CDR3: TGTGCCAGCAGTTATGGCCCTCAAGAGACCCAGTACTTC. It yields the protein CASSYGPQETQYF.

The chain employs TRBV13 and TRBJ2-7; TRBD1 matches 7 bases. Germline V gene lookup returns CDR1 PRHDT and CDR2 FYEKMQ (reference sequence). V lost 5 bases, J lost 0 bases, and 4 bases stayed unmatched. CDR3 length equals 14 residues. CDR3 in amino acids: CASSARDSSYEQYF. CDR3 DNA sequence: TGTGCCAGCAGCGCTCGGGACAGCTCCTACGAGCAGTACTTC. The complete variable domain, with remaining parts taken from reference TRBV13 and TRBJ2-7, reads AAGVIQSPRHLIKEKRETATLKCYPIPRHDTVYWYQQGPGQDPQFLISFYEKMQSDKGSIPDRFSAQQFSDYHSELNMSSLELGDSALYFCASSARDSSYEQYFGPGTRLTVT.

The chain joins TRBV7-2 to TRBJ1-1; TRBD1 aligns across 7 bases. There are 15 residues in the CDR3. Trimming removed 3 bases from V and 9 bases from J; junction bases left unmatched: 13. From germline, CDR1 is SGHTA and CDR2 FQGNSA. The CDR3 region has the DNA TGTGCCAGCAGCTTTCGTTGGGACAGTAGTATTAAAGCTTTCTTT. This encodes CASSFRWDSSIKAFF.

The table lists this clone with many counts. CDR3 coding DNA: TGTGCCAGCAGCTCTCCCTCCTACGAGCAGTACTTC. Amino acids: CASSSPSYEQYF. The rearrangement uses TRBV7-2 and TRBJ2-7; D remains unclear. CDR1 and CDR2 (germline): SGHTA, FQGNSA. This CDR3 contains 12 residues. The V end lost 4 bases, the J end lost 0 bases, and 4 bases lay between the germline ends.

The chain employs TRBV7-2 and TRBJ2-7, with unresolved D. Trimming stripped 1 base from V and 4 bases from J, with 5 bases between. CDR3 length: 12 residues. CDR1 and CDR2 (germline): SGHTA, FQGNSA. The DNA of the CDR3 is TGTGCCAGCAGCTTAGAAACTTACGAGCAGTACTTC. Translation gives CASSLETYEQYF. Based on the CDR3 plus reference TRBV7-2 and TRBJ2-7, the full variable domain is GAGVSQSPSNKVTEKGKDVELRCDPISGHTALYWYRQSLGQGLEFLIYFQGNSAPDKSGLPSDRFSAERTGGSVSTLTIQRTQQEDSAVYLCASSLETYEQYFGPGTRLTVT.

The chain is built from TRBV6-4 and TRBJ2-1; 8 bases line up with TRBD1. Germline V gives CDR1 MRHNA, CDR2 SNTAGT. With 2 bases clipped from V and 6 bases from J, the junction kept 3 bases outside the gene matches. The CDR3 contains 14 residues. DNA for the CDR3: TGTGCCAGCAGTGACGGAGGGACAGGCAATGAGCAGTTCTTC. This gives the protein CASSDGGTGNEQFF.

The CDR3 nucleotides read TGTGCCAGCAGTGCTTACAGGGTTGGGCCAACTAATGAAAAACTGTTTTTT. It codes for CASSAYRVGPTNEKLFF. J is TRBJ1-4 and V is TRBV6-1, with D tentatively TRBD1 (6 bases). The CDR3 is 17 amino acids. Germline CDR1 and CDR2: MNHNS and SASEGT. V was shortened by 4 bases and J by 0 bases, with 15 bases between the two germline ends.

This sequence joins TRBV6-2 or TRBV6-3 and TRBJ2-7; 8 nucleotides align to TRBD1. The length of the CDR3 is 14 residues. V gave up 2 bases and J gave up 2 bases; unmatched junction bases: 2. CDR1 MNHEY and CDR2 SVGEGT come from the germline V gene. In DNA form, the CDR3 reads TGTGCCAGCAGTTACGACAGGGGTACCTACGAGCAGTACTTC. Encoded protein: CASSYDRGTYEQYF.